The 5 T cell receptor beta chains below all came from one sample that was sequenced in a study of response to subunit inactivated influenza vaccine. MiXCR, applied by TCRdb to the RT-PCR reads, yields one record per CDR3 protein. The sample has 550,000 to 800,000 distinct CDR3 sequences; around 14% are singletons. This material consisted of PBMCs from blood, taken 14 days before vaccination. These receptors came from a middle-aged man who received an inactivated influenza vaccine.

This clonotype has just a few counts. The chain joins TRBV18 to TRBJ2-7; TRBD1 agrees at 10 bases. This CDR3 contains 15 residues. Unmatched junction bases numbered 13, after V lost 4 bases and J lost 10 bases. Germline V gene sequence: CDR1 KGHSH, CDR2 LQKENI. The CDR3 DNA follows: TGTGCCAGCTCACAGAACCCGGGACAGGGGAAGTATCAGTACTTC. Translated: CASSQNPGQGKYQYF.

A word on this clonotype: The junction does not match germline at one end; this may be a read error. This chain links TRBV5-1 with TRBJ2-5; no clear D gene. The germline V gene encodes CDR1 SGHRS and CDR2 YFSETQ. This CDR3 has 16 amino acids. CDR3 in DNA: TGCGCCAGCGGCTTGGAACGGATCGCGAGACAAGAGACCCAGTACTTC. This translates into CASGLERIARQETQYF. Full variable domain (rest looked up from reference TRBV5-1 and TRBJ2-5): KAGVTQTPRYLIKTRGQQVTLSCSPISGHRSVSWYQQTPGQGLQFLFEYFSETQRNKGNFPGRFSGRQFSNSRSEMNVSTLELGDSALYLCASGLERIARQETQYFGPGTRLLVL.

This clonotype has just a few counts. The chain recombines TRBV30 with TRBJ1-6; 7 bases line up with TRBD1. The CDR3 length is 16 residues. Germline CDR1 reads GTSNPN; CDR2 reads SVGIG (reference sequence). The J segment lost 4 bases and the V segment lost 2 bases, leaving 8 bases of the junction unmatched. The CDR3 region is CAWSRDSRLYNSPLHF. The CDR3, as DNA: TGTGCCTGGAGTCGGGACAGCCGCCTTTATAATTCACCCCTCCACTTT.

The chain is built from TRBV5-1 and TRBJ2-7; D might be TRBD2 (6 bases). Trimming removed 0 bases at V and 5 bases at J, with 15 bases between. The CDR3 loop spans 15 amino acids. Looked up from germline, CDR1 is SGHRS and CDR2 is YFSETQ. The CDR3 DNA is TGCGCCAGCAGCTTGGACGCCGGGGGTTCGGACGAGCAGTACTTC. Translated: CASSLDAGGSDEQYF. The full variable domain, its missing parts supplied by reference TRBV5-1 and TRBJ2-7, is KAGVTQTPRYLIKTRGQQVTLSCSPISGHRSVSWYQQTPGQGLQFLFEYFSETQRNKGNFPGRFSGRQFSNSRSEMNVSTLELGDSALYLCASSLDAGGSDEQYFGPGTRLTVT.

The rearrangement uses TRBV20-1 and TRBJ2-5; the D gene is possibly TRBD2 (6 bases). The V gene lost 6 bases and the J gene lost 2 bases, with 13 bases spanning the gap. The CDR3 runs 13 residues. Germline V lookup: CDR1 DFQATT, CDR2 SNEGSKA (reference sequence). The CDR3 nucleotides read TGCAGTGCGGTTACTAGCAGACAAGAGACCCAGTACTTC. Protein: CSAVTSRQETQYF.